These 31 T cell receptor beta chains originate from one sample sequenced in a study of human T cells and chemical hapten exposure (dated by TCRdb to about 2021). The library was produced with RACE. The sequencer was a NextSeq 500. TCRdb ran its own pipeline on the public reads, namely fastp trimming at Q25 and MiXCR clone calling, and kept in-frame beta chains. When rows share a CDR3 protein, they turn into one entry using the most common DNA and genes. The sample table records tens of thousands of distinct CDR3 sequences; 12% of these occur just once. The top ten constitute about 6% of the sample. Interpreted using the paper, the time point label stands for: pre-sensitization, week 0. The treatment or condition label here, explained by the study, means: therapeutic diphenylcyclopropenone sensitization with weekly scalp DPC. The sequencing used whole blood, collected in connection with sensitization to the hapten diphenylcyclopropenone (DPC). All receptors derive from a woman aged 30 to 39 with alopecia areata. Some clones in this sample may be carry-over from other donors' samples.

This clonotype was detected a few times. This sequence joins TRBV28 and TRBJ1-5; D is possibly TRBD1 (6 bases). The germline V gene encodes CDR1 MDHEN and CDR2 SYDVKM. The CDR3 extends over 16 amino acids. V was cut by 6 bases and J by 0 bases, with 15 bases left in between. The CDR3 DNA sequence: TGTGCCAGCAGGAAAGGGGGGGGTTATAGCAATCAGCCCCAGCATTTT. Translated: CASRKGGGYSNQPQHF.

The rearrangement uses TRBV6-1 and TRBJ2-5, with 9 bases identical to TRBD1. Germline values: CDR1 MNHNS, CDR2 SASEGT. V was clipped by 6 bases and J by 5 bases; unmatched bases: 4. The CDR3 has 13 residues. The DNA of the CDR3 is TGTGCCAGCAGCCGGGACAGGGACGAGACCCAGTACTTC. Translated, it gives CASSRDRDETQYF.

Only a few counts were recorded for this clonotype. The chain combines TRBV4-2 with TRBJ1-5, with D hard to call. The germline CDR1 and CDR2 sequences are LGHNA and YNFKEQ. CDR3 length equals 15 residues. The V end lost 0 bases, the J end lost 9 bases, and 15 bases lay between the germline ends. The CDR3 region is CASSQEGSASRPQHF. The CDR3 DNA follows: TGTGCCAGCAGCCAAGAAGGTTCGGCGTCACGGCCCCAGCATTTT.

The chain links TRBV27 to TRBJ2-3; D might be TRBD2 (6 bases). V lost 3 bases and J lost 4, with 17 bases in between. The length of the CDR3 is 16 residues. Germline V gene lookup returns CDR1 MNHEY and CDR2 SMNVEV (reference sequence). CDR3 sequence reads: CASSLVRGISSDTQYF. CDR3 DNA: TGTGCCAGCAGTTTGGTCCGCGGGATTAGTTCAGATACGCAGTATTTT.

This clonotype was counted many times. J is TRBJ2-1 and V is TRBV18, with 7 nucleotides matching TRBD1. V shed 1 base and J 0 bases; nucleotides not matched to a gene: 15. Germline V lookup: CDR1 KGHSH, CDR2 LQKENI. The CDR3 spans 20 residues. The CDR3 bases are TGTGCCAGCTCACCACGAGATACCACAACAGGGGAGAGCTCCTACAATGAGCAGTTCTTC. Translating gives CASSPRDTTTGESSYNEQFF.

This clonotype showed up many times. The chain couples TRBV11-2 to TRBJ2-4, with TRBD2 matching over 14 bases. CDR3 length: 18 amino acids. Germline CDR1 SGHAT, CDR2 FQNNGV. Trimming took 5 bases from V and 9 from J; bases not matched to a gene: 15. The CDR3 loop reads CASSPPRLGLAGEGIQYF. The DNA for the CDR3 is TGTGCCAGCAGCCCACCCCGTCTGGGACTAGCGGGAGAAGGCATTCAGTACTTC.

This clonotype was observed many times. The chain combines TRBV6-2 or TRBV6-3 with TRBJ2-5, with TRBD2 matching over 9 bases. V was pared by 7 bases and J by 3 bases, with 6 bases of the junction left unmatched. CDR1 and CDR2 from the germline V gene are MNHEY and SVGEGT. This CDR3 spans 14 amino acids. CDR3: CASTPGLAKETQYF. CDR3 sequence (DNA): TGTGCCAGCACCCCGGGACTAGCAAAAGAGACCCAGTACTTC.

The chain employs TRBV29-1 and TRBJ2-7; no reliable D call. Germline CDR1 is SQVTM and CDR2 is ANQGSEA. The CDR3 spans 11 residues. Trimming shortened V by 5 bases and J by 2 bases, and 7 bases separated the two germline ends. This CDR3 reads CSVRTTYEQYF. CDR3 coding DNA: TGCAGCGTTCGCACCACCTACGAGCAGTACTTC.

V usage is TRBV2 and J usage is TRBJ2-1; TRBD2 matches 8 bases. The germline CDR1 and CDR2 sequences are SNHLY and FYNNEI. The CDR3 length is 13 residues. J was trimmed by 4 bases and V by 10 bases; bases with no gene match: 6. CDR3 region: CATYSGKYNEQFF. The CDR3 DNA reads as TGTGCCACATATAGCGGGAAGTACAATGAGCAGTTCTTC. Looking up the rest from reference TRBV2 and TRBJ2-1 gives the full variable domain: EPEVTQTPSHQVTQMGQEVILRCVPISNHLYFYWYRQILGQKVEFLVSFYNNEISEKSEIFDDQFSVERPDGSNFTLKIRSTKLEDSAMYFCATYSGKYNEQFFGPGTRLTVL.

CDR3 region: CSVAPGGTQYF. CDR3 bases: TGCAGCGTTGCCCCGGGAGGTACGCAGTATTTT. The J gene is TRBJ2-3, the V gene TRBV29-1, with 7 positions matching TRBD2. The CDR3 contains 11 residues. After removal of 4 bases from V and 8 bases from J, the junction contained 3 bases not matched to a gene. Germline V gene data show CDR1 as SQVTM and CDR2 as ANQGSEA.

The CDR3 region is CASRGWQSPYEQYF. DNA of the CDR3: TGTGCCAGTCGGGGGTGGCAAAGCCCCTACGAGCAGTACTTC. The chain uses TRBV7-2 and TRBJ2-7; perhaps TRBD2 as D (6 bases). There are 14 residues in the CDR3. V was pared by 9 bases and J by 2 bases, with 17 bases between. Looked up from germline, CDR1 is SGHTA and CDR2 is FQGNSA. Full variable domain (outside the CDR3, taken from reference TRBV7-2 and TRBJ2-7): GAGVSQSPSNKVTEKGKDVELRCDPISGHTALYWYRQSLGQGLEFLIYFQGNSAPDKSGLPSDRFSAERTGGSVSTLTIQRTQQEDSAVYLCASRGWQSPYEQYFGPGTRLTVT.

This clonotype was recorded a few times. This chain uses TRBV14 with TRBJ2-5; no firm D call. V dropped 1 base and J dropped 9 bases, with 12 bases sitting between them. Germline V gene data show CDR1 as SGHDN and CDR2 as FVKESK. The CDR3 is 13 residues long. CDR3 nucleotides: TGTGCCAGCAGCCAAGGTCGTCTTAGGTCCCAGTACTTC. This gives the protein CASSQGRLRSQYF. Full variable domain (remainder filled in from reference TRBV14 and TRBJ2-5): EAGVTQFPSHSVIEKGQTVTLRCDPISGHDNLYWYRRVMGKEIKFLLHFVKESKQDESGMPNNRFLAERTGGTYSTLKVQPAELEDSGVYFCASSQGRLRSQYFGPGTRLLVL.

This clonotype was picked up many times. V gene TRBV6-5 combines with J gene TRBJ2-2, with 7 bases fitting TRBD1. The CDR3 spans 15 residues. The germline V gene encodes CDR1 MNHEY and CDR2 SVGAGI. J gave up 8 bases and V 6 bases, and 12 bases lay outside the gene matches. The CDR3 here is CASRPGTVRSGELFF. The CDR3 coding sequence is TGTGCCAGCAGACCCGGGACAGTAAGGTCTGGGGAGCTGTTTTTT.

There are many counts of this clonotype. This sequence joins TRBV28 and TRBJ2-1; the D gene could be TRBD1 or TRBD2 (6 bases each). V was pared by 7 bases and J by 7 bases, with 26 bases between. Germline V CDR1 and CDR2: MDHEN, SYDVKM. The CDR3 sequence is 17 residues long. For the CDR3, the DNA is TGTGCCAGCAAGCTGGGGACGGGGGCGCCCCTATGGAATGAGCAGTTCTTC. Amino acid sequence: CASKLGTGAPLWNEQFF.

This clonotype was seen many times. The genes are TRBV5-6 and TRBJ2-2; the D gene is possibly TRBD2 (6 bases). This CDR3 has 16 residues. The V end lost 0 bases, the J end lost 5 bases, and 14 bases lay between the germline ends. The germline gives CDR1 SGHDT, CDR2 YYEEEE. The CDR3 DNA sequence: TGTGCCAGCAGCTTGGGGCTGGCTAGCGTTACCGGGGAGCTGTTTTTT. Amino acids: CASSLGLASVTGELFF.

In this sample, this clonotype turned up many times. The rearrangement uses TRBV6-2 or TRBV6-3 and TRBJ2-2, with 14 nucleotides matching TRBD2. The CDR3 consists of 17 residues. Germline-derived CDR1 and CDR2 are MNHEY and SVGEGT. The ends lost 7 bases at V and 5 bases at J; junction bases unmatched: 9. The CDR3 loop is CASKRGLAGVRTGELFF. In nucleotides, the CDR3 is TGTGCCAGCAAAAGGGGACTAGCGGGAGTGCGAACCGGGGAGCTGTTTTTT.

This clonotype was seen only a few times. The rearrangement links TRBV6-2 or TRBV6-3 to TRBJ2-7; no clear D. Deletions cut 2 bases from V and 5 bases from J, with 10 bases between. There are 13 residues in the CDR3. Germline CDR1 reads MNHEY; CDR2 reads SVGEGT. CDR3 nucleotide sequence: TGTGCCAGCAGTTACCACGCCCGGGACGAGCAGTACTTC. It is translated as CASSYHARDEQYF.

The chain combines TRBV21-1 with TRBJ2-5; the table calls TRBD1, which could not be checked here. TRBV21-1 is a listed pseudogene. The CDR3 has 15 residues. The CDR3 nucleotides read TGTGCCAGCAGCAAAGACGGACAGGTCCAAGAGACCCAGTACTTC. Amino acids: CASSKDGQVQETQYF.

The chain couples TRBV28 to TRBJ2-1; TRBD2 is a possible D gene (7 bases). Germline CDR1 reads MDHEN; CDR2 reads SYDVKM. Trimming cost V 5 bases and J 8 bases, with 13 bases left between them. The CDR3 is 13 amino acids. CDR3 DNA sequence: TGTGCCAGCAGTCCGGGGGGCCGGGATGAGCAGTTCTTC. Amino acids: CASSPGGRDEQFF.

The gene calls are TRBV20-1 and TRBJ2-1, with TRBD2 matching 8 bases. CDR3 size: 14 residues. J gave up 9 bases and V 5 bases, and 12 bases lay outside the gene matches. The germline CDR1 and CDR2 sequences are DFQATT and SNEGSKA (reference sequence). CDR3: CSAPRVGRVLEQFF. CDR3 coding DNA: TGCAGTGCTCCGCGGGTCGGGAGGGTACTTGAGCAGTTCTTC.

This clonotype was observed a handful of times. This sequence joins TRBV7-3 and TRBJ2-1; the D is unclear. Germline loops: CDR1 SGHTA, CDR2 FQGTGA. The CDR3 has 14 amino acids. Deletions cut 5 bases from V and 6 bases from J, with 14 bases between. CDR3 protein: CASSPSSMGNEQFF. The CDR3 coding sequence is TGTGCCAGCAGCCCCTCTTCTATGGGCAATGAGCAGTTCTTC.

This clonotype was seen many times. CDR3 loop: CAISEPQETQYF. The CDR3 coding sequence is TGTGCCATCAGTGAGCCGCAAGAGACCCAGTACTTC. The chain joins TRBV10-3 to TRBJ2-5, with D unresolved. The CDR3 is 12 residues long. V was shortened by 2 bases and J by 2 bases, with 3 bases between the two germline ends. CDR1 is ENHRY, CDR2 SYGVKD, per germline.

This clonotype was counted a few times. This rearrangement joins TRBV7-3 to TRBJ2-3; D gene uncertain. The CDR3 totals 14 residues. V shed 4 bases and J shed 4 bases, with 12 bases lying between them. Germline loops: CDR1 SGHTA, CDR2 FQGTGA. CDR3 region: CASSSVHSADTQYF. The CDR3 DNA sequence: TGTGCCAGCAGCTCCGTCCACTCGGCAGATACGCAGTATTTT.

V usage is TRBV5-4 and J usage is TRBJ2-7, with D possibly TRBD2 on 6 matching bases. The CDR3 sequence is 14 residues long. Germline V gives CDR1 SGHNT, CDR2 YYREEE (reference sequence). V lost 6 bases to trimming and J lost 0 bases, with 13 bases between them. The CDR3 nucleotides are TGTGCCAGCACCTCGGGGGACCACTCCTACGAGCAGTACTTC. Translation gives CASTSGDHSYEQYF.

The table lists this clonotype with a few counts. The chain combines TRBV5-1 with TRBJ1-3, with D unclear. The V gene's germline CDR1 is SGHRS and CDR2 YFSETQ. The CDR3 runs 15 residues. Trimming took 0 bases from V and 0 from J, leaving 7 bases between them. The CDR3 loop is CASSLDPYSGNTIYF. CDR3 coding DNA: TGCGCCAGCAGCTTGGACCCCTACTCTGGAAACACCATATATTTT.

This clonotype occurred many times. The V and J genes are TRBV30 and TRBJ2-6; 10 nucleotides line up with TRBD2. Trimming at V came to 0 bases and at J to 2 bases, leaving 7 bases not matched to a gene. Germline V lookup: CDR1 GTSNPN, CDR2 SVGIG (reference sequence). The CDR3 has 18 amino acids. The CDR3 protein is CAWSVGLAGVPGANVLTF. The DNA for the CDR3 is TGTGCCTGGAGTGTAGGGCTAGCGGGAGTCCCTGGGGCCAACGTCCTGACTTTC.

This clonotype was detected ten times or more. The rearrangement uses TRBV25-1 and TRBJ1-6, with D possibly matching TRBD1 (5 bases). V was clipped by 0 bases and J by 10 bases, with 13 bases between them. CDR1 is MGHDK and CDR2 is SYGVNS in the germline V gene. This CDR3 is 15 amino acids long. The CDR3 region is CASSEYEGKRSPLHF. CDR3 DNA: TGTGCCAGCAGTGAATATGAGGGGAAAAGGTCACCCCTCCACTTT. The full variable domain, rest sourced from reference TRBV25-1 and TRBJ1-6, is EADIYQTPRYLVIGTGKKITLECSQTMGHDKMYWYQQDPGMELHLIHYSYGVNSTEKGDLSSESTVSRIRTEHFPLTLESARPSHTSQYLCASSEYEGKRSPLHFGNGTRLTVT.

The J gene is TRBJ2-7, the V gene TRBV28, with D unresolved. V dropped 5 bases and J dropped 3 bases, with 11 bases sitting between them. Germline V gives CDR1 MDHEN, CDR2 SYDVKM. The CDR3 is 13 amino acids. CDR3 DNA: TGTGCCAGCAGTAACAGACTGGTCTACGAGCAGTACTTC. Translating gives CASSNRLVYEQYF.

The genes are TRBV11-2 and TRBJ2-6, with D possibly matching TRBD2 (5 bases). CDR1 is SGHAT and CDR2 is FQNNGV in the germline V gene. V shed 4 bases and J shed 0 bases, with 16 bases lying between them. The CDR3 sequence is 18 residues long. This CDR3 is CASSYTSTRVSGANVLTF. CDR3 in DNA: TGTGCCAGCAGCTACACCTCGACGAGGGTCTCTGGGGCCAACGTCCTGACTTTC.

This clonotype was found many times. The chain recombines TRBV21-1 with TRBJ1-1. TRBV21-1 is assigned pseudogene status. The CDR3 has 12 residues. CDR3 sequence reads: CASSKAVTEAFF. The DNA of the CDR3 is TGTGCCAGCAGCAAAGCAGTAACTGAAGCTTTCTTT.

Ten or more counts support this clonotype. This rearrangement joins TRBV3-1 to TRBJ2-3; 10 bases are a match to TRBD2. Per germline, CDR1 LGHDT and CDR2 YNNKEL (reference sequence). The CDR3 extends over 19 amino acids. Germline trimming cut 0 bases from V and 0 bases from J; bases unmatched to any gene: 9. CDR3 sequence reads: CASSQEKTSGLLSTDTQYF. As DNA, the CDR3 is TGTGCCAGCAGCCAAGAGAAGACTAGCGGGTTACTTAGCACAGATACGCAGTATTTT.